This entry describes one TCR beta chain. This entry is derived from a study of blood T cell repertoires in COVID-19. Study overall: PBMCs, B-cell-depleted T cells, or T cells were the source of the cDNA or gDNA that made up the material.

Cohort assignment relied on participant-reported clinical history. Measured with immunoSEQ multiplex PCR; TCRdb has only the in-frame clones, and not every one. The table has over 150,000 clones, about four fifths seen once. V dropped 5 bases and J dropped 9; count of bases not matched to a gene: 6. Germline loops: CDR1 ENHRY, CDR2 SYGVKD. The CDR3 contains 12 residues. The sample consisted of PBMCs or T cells enriched from blood (not recorded which). The chain employs TRBV10-3 and TRBJ2-7, with 8 bases fitting TRBD1. This clonotype originated in a woman aged 25 to 39 who had recovered from COVID-19. CDR3 bases: TGTGCCATCAGTTCTCCGACAGGGGTGCAGTACTTC. Its translation is CAISSPTGVQYF.